This T cell receptor (beta chain) was documented in a study of blood T cell repertoires in COVID-19. Study in general: T cells, B-cell-depleted T cells, or PBMCs provided the cDNA or gDNA that served as material.

Per germline, CDR1 SGHAT and CDR2 FQNNGV. With 5 bases removed from V and 3 bases from J, the gap between germline ends came to 19 bases. The CDR3 totals 16 residues. Produced via immunoSEQ multiplex PCR; TCRdb's table is partial and in-frame only. The sample consists of roughly 150,000 clones, 80% to 85% of them appearing once. The genes are TRBV11-2 and TRBJ1-2, with no clear D. This clonotype originated in a man between 65 and 85 years old who had been exposed to COVID-19. Sequenced sample: PBMCs or T cells enriched from blood (not recorded which). The CDR3 reads CASSDLRGRGDYGYTF. For the CDR3, the DNA is TGTGCCAGCAGCGATCTACGCGGGCGCGGGGACTATGGCTACACCTTC.